This T cell receptor (beta chain) was identified during a study of radiotherapy plus CTLA-4 blockade in lung cancer. Study information: Objective responses were observed in around 17% of patients, and disease control was achieved by approximately 30%. Study-wide results and caveats: TCR clones from tumors expanded in blood after radiotherapy plus ipilimumab. In blood, early T cell clone dynamics reportedly predicted response best, together with interferon-beta.

Focal radiation was given together with CTLA-4 blockade (ipilimumab) to patients with chemo-refractory metastatic non-small-cell lung cancer. Generated by immunoSEQ multiplex PCR, the TCRdb table keeps only in-frame clones and is missing some. This repertoire shows more than 90,000 clones, 85% to 90% found once; its top ten account for 4% to 6%. Comments on this clone: Its antigen is currently unknown.

The receptor's source is a human donor with non-small cell lung cancer that progressed on radiotherapy plus ipilimumab. Sequenced here: peripheral blood, sampled from a patient treated with radiotherapy plus ipilimumab.

This CDR3 is CASSWTSRGEQYF. The CDR3 bases are TGTGCCAGCAGCTGGACTAGTCGAGGGGAGCAGTACTTC. The chain is built from TRBV27 and TRBJ2-7, with TRBD2 matching over 7 bases. This CDR3 is 13 amino acids long. From germline, CDR1 is MNHEY and CDR2 SMNVEV (reference sequence). The junction had 9 bases not matched to a gene; V was cut back by 6 bases and J by 7 bases.